Reported below is one T cell receptor (beta chain). Its antigen is unknown. One base away there is no much larger clone; base qualities are not given. This specimen comes from a study of patients and donors after allogeneic stem cell transplantation (dated by TCRdb to between 2020 and 2021). The CDR3 starts with the cysteine, ends with the phenylalanine, and has 11 residues. The sequence is cut down to CDR3 DNA, 33 bases in frame from base 1. V gives up 2 bases and J gives up 9 bases, and the segment between their germline ends measures 5 bases. CDR1 LNHNV and CDR2 YYDKDF are derived from the germline V gene (reference sequence). The library was built by means of RT-PCR. The instrument given in TCRdb is NextSeq 550. The public reads were run again by TCRdb, first through fastp at Q25 and then through MiXCR, and only productive beta chains were kept. Each entry is one CDR3 protein sequence, shown with its most common DNA and genes. The sample records roughly 250,000 distinct CDR3 sequences, less than 15% of which are singletons. The top ten clones comprise around 10% of the sample.

Source material: blood, either unsorted or a sorted T cell fraction (not recorded which). The rearranged chain carries TRBV15 and TRBJ2-1; the D gene remains uncertain. The TCR was taken from a human donor who was either an allogeneic HSCT recipient or a stem cell or donor lymphocyte infusion donor (not recorded which). It is not recorded whose cells these are; they may come from a transplant donor. The nucleotides read TGTGCCACCAGCAGAACGGTTGAGCAGTTCTTC. Translated, this gives CATSRTVEQFF.